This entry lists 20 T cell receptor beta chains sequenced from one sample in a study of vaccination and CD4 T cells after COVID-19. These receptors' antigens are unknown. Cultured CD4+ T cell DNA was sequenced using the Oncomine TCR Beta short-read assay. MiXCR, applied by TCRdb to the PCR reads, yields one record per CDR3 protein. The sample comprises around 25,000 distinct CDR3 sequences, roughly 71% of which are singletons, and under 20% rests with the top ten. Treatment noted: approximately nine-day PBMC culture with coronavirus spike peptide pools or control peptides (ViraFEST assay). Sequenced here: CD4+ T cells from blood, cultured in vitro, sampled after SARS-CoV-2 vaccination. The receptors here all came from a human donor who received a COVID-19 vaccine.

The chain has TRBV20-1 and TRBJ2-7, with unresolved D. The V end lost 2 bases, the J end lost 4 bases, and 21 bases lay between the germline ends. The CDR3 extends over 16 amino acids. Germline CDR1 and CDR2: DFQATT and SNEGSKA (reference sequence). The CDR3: CSARRPDRIRWYEQYF. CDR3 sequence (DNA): TGCAGTGCTAGACGCCCGGACCGAATCCGCTGGTACGAGCAGTACTTC.

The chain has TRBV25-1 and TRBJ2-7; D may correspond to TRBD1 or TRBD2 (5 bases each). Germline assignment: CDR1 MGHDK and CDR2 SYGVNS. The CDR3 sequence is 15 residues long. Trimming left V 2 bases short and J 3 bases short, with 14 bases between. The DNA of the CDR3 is TGTGCCAGCAGTGAACCTGCCGGGACGGGCTACGAGCAGTACTTC. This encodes CASSEPAGTGYEQYF.

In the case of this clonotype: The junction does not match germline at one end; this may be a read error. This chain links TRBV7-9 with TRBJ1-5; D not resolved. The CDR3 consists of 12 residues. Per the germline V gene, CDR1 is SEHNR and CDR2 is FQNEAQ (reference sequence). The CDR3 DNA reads TGTGCCAGCAGCTTAGCTCACTCTCTTCCCTTATTT. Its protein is CASSLAHSLPLF.

CDR3 region: CASTPGTGGIAFF. The DNA of the CDR3 is TGCGCCAGCACCCCCGGGACAGGGGGCATAGCTTTCTTT. The chain carries TRBV10-1 and TRBJ1-1, with 12 bases matching TRBD1. This CDR3 region has 13 residues. The trim removed 7 bases at V and 10 bases at J, leaving 7 bases unmatched. CDR1 and CDR2 from the germline V gene are WNHNN and SYGVQD (reference sequence).

The CDR3 coding sequence is TGTGCCAGTAGTGTCCCGGGACACGAAGGGGATCAGCCCCAGCATTTT. Amino acid sequence: CASSVPGHEGDQPQHF. The chain links TRBV19 to TRBJ1-5; TRBD1 might be the D (6 bases). The CDR3 length is 16 residues. Deletions cut 5 bases from V and 5 bases from J, with 19 bases between. Germline CDR1 is LNHDA and CDR2 is SQIVND (reference sequence). Complete variable domain (other parts from reference TRBV19 and TRBJ1-5): DGGITQSPKYLFRKEGQNVTLSCEQNLNHDAMYWYRQDPGQGLRLIYYSQIVNDFQKGDIAEGYSVSREKKESFPLTVTSAQKNPTAFYLCASSVPGHEGDQPQHFGDGTRLSIL.

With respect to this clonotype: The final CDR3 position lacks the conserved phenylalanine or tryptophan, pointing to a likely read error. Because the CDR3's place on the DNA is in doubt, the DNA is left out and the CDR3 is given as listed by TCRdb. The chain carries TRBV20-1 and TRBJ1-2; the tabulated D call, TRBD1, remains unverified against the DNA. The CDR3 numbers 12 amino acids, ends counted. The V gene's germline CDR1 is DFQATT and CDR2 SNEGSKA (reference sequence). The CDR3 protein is CSASGQGRTDTL.

DNA for the CDR3: TGTGCCAGCAGTGAAATAGGAGGGGGCCCAGATACGCAGTATTTT. Its protein product is CASSEIGGGPDTQYF. The V and J genes are TRBV25-1 and TRBJ2-3; tentative D call: TRBD1 (7 bases). The V end was cut by 2 bases, the J end by 4 bases, with 13 bases between. This CDR3 has 15 amino acids. Germline CDR1 reads MGHDK; CDR2 reads SYGVNS.

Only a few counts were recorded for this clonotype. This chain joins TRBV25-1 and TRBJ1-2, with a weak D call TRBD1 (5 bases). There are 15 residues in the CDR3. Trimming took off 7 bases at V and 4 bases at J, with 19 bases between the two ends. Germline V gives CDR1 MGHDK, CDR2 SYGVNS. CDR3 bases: TGTGCCAGCAACGGATTTACAGGCGCTTCCTATGGCTACACCTTC. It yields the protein CASNGFTGASYGYTF.

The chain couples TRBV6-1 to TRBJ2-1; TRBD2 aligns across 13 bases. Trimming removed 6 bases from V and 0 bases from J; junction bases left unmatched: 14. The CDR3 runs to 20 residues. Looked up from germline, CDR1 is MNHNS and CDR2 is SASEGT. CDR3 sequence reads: CASSRRERLAGGLSYNEQFF. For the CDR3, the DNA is TGTGCCAGCAGCCGCCGTGAGCGACTAGCGGGGGGCCTCTCCTACAATGAGCAGTTCTTC.

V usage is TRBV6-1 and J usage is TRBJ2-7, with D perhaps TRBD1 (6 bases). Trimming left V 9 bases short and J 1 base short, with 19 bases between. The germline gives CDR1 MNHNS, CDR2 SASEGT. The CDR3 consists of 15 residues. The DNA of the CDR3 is TGTGCCAGTAGTATACAGGGAAGGGGATCCTACGAGCAGTACTTC. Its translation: CASSIQGRGSYEQYF.

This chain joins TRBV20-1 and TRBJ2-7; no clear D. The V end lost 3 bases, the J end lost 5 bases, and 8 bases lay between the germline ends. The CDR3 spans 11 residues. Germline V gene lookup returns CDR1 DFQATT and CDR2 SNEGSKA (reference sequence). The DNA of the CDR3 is TGCAGTGCTAGTAACGAAAACGAGCAGTACTTC. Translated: CSASNENEQYF.

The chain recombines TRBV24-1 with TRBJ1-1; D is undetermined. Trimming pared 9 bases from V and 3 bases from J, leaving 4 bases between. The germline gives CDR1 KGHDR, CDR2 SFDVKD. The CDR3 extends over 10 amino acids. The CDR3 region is CATEDTEAFF. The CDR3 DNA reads TGTGCCACCGAAGACACTGAAGCTTTCTTT.

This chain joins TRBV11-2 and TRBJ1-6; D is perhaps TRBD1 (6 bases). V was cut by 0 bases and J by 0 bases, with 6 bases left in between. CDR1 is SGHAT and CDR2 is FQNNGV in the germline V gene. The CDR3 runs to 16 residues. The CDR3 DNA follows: TGTGCCAGCAGCTTAGAACAGGGCTCCTATAATTCACCCCTCCACTTT. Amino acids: CASSLEQGSYNSPLHF.

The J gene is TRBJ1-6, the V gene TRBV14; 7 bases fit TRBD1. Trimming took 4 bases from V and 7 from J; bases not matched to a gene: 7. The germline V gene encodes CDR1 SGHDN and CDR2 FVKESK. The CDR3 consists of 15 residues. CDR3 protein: CASSLYRGGNSPLHF. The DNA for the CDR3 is TGTGCCAGCAGCCTCTACAGGGGAGGGAATTCACCCCTCCACTTT.

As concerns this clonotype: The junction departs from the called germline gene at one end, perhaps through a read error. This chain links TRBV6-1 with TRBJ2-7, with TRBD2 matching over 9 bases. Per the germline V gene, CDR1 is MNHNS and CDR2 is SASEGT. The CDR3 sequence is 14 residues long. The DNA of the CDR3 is TGTGCCATCAGTAAACTAGCGGGTTCCTACGAGCAGTACTTC. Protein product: CAISKLAGSYEQYF.

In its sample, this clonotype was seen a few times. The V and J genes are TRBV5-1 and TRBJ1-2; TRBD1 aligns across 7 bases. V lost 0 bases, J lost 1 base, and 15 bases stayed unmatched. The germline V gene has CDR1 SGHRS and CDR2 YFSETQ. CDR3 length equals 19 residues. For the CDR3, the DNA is TGCGCCAGCAGCTTGGCCCCGATCCCAACGGGACAGAATAACTATGGCTACACCTTC. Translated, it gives CASSLAPIPTGQNNYGYTF. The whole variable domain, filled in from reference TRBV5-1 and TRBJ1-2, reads KAGVTQTPRYLIKTRGQQVTLSCSPISGHRSVSWYQQTPGQGLQFLFEYFSETQRNKGNFPGRFSGRQFSNSRSEMNVSTLELGDSALYLCASSLAPIPTGQNNYGYTFGSGTRLTVV.

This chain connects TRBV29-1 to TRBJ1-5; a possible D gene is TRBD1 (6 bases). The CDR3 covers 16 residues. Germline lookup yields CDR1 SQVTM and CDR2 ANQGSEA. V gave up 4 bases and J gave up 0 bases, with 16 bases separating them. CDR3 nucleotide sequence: TGCAGCGTTGGGTTTAAGGGGGTCCTTAGCAATCAGCCCCAGCATTTT. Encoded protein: CSVGFKGVLSNQPQHF.

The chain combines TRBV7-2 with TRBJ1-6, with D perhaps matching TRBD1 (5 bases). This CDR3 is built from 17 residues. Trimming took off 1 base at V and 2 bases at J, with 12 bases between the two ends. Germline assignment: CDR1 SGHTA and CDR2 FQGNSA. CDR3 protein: CASSLDPPRAYNSPLHF. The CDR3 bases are TGTGCCAGCAGCTTAGATCCGCCCAGGGCCTATAATTCACCCCTCCACTTT.

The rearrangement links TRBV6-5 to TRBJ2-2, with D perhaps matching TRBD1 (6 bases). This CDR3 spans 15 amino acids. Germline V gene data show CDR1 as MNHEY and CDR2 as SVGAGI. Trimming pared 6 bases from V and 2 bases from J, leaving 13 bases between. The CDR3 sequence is CASSSSDRNTGELFF. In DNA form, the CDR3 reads TGTGCCAGCAGCTCCTCGGACAGAAACACCGGGGAGCTGTTTTTT.

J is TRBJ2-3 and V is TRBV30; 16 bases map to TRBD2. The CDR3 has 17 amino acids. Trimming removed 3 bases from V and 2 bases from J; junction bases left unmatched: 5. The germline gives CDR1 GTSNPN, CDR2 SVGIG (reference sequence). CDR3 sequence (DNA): TGTGCCTGGAGCGAGGGACTAGCGGGGGGGCCCACAGATACGCAGTATTTT. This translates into CAWSEGLAGGPTDTQYF.